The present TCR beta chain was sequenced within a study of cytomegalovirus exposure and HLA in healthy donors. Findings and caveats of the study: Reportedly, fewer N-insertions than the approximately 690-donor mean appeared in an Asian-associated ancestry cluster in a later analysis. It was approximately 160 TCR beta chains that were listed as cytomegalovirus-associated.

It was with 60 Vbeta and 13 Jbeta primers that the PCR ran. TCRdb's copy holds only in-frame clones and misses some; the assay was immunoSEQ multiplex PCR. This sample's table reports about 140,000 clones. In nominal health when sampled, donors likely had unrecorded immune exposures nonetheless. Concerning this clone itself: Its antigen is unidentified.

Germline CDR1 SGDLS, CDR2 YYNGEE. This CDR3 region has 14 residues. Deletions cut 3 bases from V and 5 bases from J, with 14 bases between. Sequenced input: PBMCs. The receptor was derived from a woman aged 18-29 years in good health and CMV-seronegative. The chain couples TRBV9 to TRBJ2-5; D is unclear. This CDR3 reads CASSERSAGETQYF. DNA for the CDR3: TGTGCCAGCAGCGAACGGTCCGCCGGGGAGACCCAGTACTTC.